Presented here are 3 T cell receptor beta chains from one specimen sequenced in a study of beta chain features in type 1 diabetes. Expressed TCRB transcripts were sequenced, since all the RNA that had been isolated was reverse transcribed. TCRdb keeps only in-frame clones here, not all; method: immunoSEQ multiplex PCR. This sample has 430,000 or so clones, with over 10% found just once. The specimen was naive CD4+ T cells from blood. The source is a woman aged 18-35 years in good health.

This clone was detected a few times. The CDR3 is CASRRGTGLSTDTQYF. The CDR3 coding sequence is TGTGCCAGCAGACGCGGGACAGGGTTGAGCACAGATACGCAGTATTTT. The chain recombines TRBV5-6 with TRBJ2-3; TRBD1 matches 9 bases. Germline V gene data show CDR1 as SGHDT and CDR2 as YYEEEE. With V trimmed by 5 bases and J by 0 bases, 7 bases remained unmatched. The CDR3 covers 16 residues.

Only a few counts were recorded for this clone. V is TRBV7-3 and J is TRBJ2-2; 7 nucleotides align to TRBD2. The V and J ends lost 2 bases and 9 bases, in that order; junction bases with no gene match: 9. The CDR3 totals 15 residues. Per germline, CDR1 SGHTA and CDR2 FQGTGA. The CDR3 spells CASSLEGLFLRELFF. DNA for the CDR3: TGTGCCAGCAGCTTAGAGGGACTATTCCTCCGGGAGCTGTTTTTT. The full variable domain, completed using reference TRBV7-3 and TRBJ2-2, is GAGVSQTPSNKVTEKGKYVELRCDPISGHTALYWYRQSLGQGPEFLIYFQGTGAADDSGLPNDRFFAVRPEGSVSTLKIQRTERGDSAVYLCASSLEGLFLRELFFGEGSRLTVL.

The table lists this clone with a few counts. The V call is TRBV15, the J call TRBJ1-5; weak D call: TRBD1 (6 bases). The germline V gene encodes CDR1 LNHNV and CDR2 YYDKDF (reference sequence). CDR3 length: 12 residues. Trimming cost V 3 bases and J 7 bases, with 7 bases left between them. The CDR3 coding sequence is TGTGCCACCAGCAGGGACAGCCAGCCCCAGCATTTT. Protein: CATSRDSQPQHF.